This T cell receptor beta chain derives from a study of vaccination and CD4 T cells after COVID-19. Trimming shortened V by 3 bases and J by 3 bases, and 12 bases separated the two germline ends. Germline V CDR1 and CDR2: MNHNS, SASEGT. The CDR3 sequence is 15 residues long. Treatment given: approximately 9-day PBMC culture with coronavirus spike peptide pools or control peptides (ViraFEST assay). Once obtained from cultured CD4+ T cells, the DNA was sequenced using the Oncomine TCR Beta short-read assay. In TCRdb, the PCR reads were re-called with MiXCR into one record per CDR3 protein. Of 3,500 to 4,500 distinct CDR3 sequences in the sample, roughly 15% were seen once. This clonotype is deemed medium-sized. Its antigen is undetermined.

The source of this sequence is a human donor who had recovered from COVID-19. The chain joins TRBV6-1 to TRBJ1-5; D uncertain. The sample taken for sequencing was CD4+ T cells from blood, cultured in vitro. For the CDR3, the DNA is TGTGCCAGCAGTGACCTACCCGGGCCCAATCAGCCCCAGCATTTT. Its translation: CASSDLPGPNQPQHF.